This T cell receptor (beta chain) stems from a study of CD4+ T cells in melanoma (dated 2022 in TCRdb). At the level of the whole study: Neoantigen-specific CD4+ T cells in human melanoma were what the study investigated.

The donors were melanoma patients. Notes on this clone: Its antigen remains undetermined. Base quality data are lacking; no much larger clone is found one base away.

Receptors were amplified or captured by the immunoSEQ multiplex PCR assay. TCRdb obtained this table from immuneACCESS and retained in-frame rearrangements with V and J assigned. These tables miss some clones; where compared with another copy, unresolved V genes account for less than half of the shortfall, and the remainder is unexplained. The sample yields about 54,000 clones; 55% to 75% were counted once. Of the sample, 4.5% to 5.5% is held by the ten largest clones. According to the germline V gene, CDR1 reads MNHNS and CDR2 reads SASEGT. From the cysteine up to the phenylalanine, the CDR3 has a length of 15 residues. The CDR3 DNA has 45 bases and is translated from base 1. Compared with germline, V lacks 10 bases and J lacks 3 bases; bases without a gene match: 12. Overall results and qualifications from the work: Neoantigen-specific CD4+ T cells in melanoma were reported to show diverse differentiation states. Neoantigen-specific CD4+ T cells were reported to be correlated with the function of CD8+ T cells, macrophages and B cells.

This TCR derives from a human donor with melanoma. The rearranged segments are TRBV6-1 and TRBJ2-7, and TRBD2 aligns with 10 junction nucleotides. The sample taken for sequencing was tumor tissue. The CDR3 region has the sequence CATGALAGALYEQYF. The DNA sequence is TGTGCCACCGGAGCGCTAGCGGGGGCACTCTACGAGCAGTACTTC.